Here is one TCR beta chain with its context. Its antigen target is currently unknown. The input lacks base qualities; no much larger clone sits a single base away. Systemically healthy Caucasian individuals from Russia, some 40 in total and aged roughly 6 to 100 years, were included as donors. Around 10 milliliters of peripheral blood were collected from each donor into EDTA-treated Vacutainer tubes. Ficoll-Paque density-gradient centrifugation was used to isolate PBMCs, with at least 6.5 million per sample. Total RNA was extracted from PBMCs with Trizol reagent, with at least 6 micrograms obtained per sample. The percentages of naive CD45RAhigh/CD27high T cells were determined by flow cytometry on a PBMC aliquot from every donor. Library generation was performed with 5' RACE. A second roughly 6 to 11 cycle PCR used a sample-barcoded 5' primer and a J-beta primer mix. A template-switch 5' adaptor carrying 12 random nucleotides introduced a unique molecular identifier onto each TCR beta cDNA molecule. Each sample yielded at least 3 million CDR3-containing paired-end reads. The Mint cDNA synthesis kit, primed by a TRBC-specific oligonucleotide, was used to synthesize first-strand cDNA from all RNA. Following uracil-DNA glycosylase treatment, a first 18-cycle PCR with universal primers M1SS and BC2_uni_R was performed on all cDNA. The study's processing was this. Normalization of each sample was performed by random selection of 1 million high-quality reads, each carrying a distinct molecular identifier. Instead of being binned into consensus sequences, reads with shared molecular identifiers were discarded. MiTCR, run with a Q25 quality threshold and the strictest error-elimination algorithm, handled CDR3 identification, clonotype clustering and error correction. A nonparametric unseen species model with Euler transformation was used to estimate a lower bound on total TCR beta diversity. TCRdb itself trimmed the public reads at Q25 with fastp, ran MiXCR and retained productive beta chains. Rows are combined by CDR3 protein, so each entry shows the most common genes and DNA. TCRdb, not the authors, supplied the V and J calls. The table for this sample lists around 1,900,000 distinct CDR3 sequences; about two fifths of them were counted only once. The top ten hold roughly 23% of the sample.

The CDR3 runs 18 residues from the cysteine to the phenylalanine. Only the CDR3 DNA is retained, 54 bases long and in frame from the first base. The V end gives up 2 bases and the J end 4 bases, leaving 14 bases in the junction not matched to a gene. CDR1 LGHNA and CDR2 YNFKEQ were looked up in the germline V gene. The data stem from a study of blood T cells in healthy people across ages (dated by TCRdb to between 2014 and 2017). Concerning the study at large: Template switching captured roughly one uniquely barcoded TCR beta cDNA molecule per two T cells in model experiments. The study measured age-related changes in TCR beta repertoire diversity using deep sequencing normalized with unique cDNA molecular identifiers. The donors were split into four age groups: young (average around 15 years), middle-aged (more than 35), aged (about 56) and long-lived (82). To avoid experimental bias, donors of different ages were randomly spread across the sequencing lanes. Using the same blood draw, the study looked at two additional independent replicas of 1 million unique cDNA reads for two donors, one aged 18 to 30 and the other aged 80 or older.

General conclusions and limits of the study: Because donor CMV infection status was unknown, age-related changes in expanded clonotypes were potentially confounded. As age increased, observed TCR beta diversity per million T cells dropped in a roughly linear way, and a significant reduction was already evident by age around 41. Bulk unsorted PBMC profiling prevented conclusive comparison of naive and antigen-experienced compartments. The percentage of naive T cells measured by flow cytometry correlated strongly with observed TCR beta diversity. The long-lived group showed more naive CD4+ T cells, fewer expanded clones and increased TCR diversity than the aged group, suggesting age selection. Estimates of total diversity based on one million sequenced T cells were considered lower bounds and underestimates.

The sequence was obtained from a human donor in good health. Sequenced input: blood. Recombination connected TRBV4-2 to TRBJ1-1; 9 of the junction bases match TRBD1. The DNA sequence follows: TGTGCCAGCAGCCAACAAAAACGTACAGGGGGCACGAGCACTGAAGCTTTCTTT. This sequence encodes CASSQQKRTGGTSTEAFF.